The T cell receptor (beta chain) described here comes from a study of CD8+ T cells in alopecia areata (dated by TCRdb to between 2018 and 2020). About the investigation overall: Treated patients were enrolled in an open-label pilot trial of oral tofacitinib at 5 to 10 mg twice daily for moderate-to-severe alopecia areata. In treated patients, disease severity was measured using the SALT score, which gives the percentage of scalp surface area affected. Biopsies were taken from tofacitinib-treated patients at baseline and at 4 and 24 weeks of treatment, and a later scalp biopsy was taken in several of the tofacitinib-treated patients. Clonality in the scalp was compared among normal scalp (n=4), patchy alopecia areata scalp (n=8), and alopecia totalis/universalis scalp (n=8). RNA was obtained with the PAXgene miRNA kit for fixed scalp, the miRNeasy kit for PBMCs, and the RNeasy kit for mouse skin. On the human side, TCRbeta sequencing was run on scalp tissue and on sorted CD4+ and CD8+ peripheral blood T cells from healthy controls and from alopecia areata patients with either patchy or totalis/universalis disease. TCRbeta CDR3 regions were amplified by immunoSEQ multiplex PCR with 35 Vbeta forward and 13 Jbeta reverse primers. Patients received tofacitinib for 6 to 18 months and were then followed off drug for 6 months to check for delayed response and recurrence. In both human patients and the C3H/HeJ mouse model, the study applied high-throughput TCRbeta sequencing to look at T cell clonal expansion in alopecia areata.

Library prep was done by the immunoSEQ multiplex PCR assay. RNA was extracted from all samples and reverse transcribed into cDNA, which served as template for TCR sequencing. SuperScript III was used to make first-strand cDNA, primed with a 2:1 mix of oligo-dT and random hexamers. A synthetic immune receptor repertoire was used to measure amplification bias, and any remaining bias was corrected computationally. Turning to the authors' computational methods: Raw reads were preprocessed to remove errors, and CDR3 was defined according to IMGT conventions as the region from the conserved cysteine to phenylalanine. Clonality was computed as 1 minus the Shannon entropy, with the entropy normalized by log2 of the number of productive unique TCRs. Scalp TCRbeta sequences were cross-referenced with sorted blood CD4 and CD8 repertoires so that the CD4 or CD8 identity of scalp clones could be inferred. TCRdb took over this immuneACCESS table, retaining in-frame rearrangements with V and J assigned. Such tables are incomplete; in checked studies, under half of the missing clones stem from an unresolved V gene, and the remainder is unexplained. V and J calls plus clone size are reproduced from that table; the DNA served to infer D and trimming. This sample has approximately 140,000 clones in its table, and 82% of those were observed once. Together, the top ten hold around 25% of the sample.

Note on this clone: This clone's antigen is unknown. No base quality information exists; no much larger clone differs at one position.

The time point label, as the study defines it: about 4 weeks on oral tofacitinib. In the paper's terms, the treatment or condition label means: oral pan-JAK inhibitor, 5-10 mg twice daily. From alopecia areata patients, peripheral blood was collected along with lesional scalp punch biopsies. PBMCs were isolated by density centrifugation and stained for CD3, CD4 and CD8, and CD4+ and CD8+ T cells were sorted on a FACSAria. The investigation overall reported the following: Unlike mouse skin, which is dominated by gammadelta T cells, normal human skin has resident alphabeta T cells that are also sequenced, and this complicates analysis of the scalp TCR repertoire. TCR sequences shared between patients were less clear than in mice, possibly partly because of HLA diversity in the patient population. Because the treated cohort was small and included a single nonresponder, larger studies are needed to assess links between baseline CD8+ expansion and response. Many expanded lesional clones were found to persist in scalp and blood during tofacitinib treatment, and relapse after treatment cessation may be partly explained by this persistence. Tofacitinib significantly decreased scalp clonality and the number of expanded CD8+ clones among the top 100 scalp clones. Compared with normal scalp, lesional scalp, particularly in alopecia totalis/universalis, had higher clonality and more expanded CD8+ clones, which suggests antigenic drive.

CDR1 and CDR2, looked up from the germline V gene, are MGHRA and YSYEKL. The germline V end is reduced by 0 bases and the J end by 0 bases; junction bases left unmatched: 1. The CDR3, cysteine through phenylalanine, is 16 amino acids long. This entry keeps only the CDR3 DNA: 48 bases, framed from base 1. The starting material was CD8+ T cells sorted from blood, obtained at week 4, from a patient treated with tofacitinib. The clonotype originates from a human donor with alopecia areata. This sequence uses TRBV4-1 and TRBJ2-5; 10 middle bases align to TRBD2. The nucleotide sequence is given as TGCGCCAGCAGCCAAGAACTAGCGGGGTACCAAGAGACCCAGTACTTC. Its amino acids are CASSQELAGYQETQYF.